This TCR beta chain was retrieved from a study of a mutant IDH1 vaccine in newly diagnosed glioma. A word on this clone: Its antigen is still unknown.

Stated time point: week 5, during vaccination. Topical imiquimod was applied with each vaccine dose, which held 300 ug of mutant IDH1 20-mer peptide. V gave up 4 bases and J gave up 1 base, with 10 bases separating them. Germline V gene lookup returns CDR1 MGHRA and CDR2 YSYEKL. The CDR3 is 15 residues long. Sequenced by immunoSEQ multiplex PCR; TCRdb stores in-frame clones only, minus some. The sample has fewer than 35,000 clones, around 60% seen once; the top ten hold about 11%. This chain links TRBV4-1 with TRBJ2-2; D is ambiguous. The source of this sequence is a woman aged 18-29 years with glioma. The sample consisted of PBMCs, taken from a glioma patient whose treatment included an IDH1 peptide vaccine. CDR3 sequence: CASSLSTMNTGELFF. In DNA, the CDR3 is TGCGCCAGCAGCCTTAGCACTATGAACACCGGGGAGCTGTTTTTT.